Listed here are 16 T cell receptor beta chains from one sample, sequenced in a study of T cell changes during pregnancy in multiple sclerosis. Libraries were prepared by immunoSEQ multiplex PCR; TCRdb keeps only in-frame clonotypes and omits some of them. The data show approximately 22,000 clones, approximately 86% seen once. The starting material was CD8+ T cells from peripheral blood mononuclear cells, obtained in the first trimester of pregnancy. These receptor sequences come from a female donor in good health, enrolled as a control in a pregnancy study.

This chain links TRBV9 with TRBJ2-7, with 12 bases matching TRBD2. There are 15 residues in the CDR3. V shed 3 bases, J shed 2 bases, and the junction held 3 bases outside the gene matches. The germline CDR1 and CDR2 sequences are SGDLS and YYNGEE. The CDR3 spells CASSGLAGGPYEQYF. DNA of the CDR3: TGTGCCAGCAGCGGGCTAGCGGGGGGGCCCTACGAGCAGTACTTC.

This clone occurred a few times. This chain links TRBV5-1 with TRBJ2-7, with a weak D call TRBD1 (6 bases). Germline-derived CDR1 and CDR2 are SGHRS and YFSETQ. V lost 0 bases to trimming and J lost 1 base, with 11 bases between them. This CDR3 is 15 amino acids long. The DNA of the CDR3 is TGCGCCAGCAGCTTGGGGACAGCATCTTCCTACGAGCAGTACTTC. The encoded protein is CASSLGTASSYEQYF.

This clone was seen only a few times. This rearrangement joins TRBV5-1 to TRBJ2-7, with 8 bases that match TRBD1. The CDR3 contains 15 residues. Germline V gene sequence: CDR1 SGHRS, CDR2 YFSETQ. V was clipped by 1 base and J by 3 bases; unmatched bases: 6. The CDR3 sequence is CASSLIGTGGYEQYF. The CDR3 region has the DNA TGCGCCAGCAGCTTGATCGGGACAGGAGGCTACGAGCAGTACTTC.

The chain recombines TRBV10-3 with TRBJ2-1, with 15 bases lining up with TRBD2. This CDR3 comprises 16 residues. Germline-derived CDR1 and CDR2 are ENHRY and SYGVKD. J lost 4 bases, V lost 5 bases, and 3 bases had no gene match. The DNA for the CDR3 is TGTGCCATCAGTACGGGACTAGCGGGGGGATACAATGAGCAGTTCTTC. Translated, it gives CAISTGLAGGYNEQFF.

The chain uses TRBV18 and TRBJ2-1, with 7 bases matching TRBD1. CDR1 is KGHSH, CDR2 LQKENI, per germline. The CDR3 length is 14 residues. The V and J ends lost 3 bases and 5 bases, in that order; junction bases with no gene match: 4. CDR3 sequence reads: CASSPRQGDNEQFF. The CDR3 DNA sequence: TGTGCCAGCTCACCGAGACAGGGTGACAATGAGCAGTTCTTC.

This rearrangement joins TRBV7-9 to TRBJ1-2, with D perhaps matching TRBD1 (5 bases). CDR1 and CDR2 (germline): SEHNR, FQNEAQ (reference sequence). V was pared by 0 bases and J by 3 bases, with 11 bases between. The CDR3 has 15 amino acids. CDR3 coding DNA: TGTGCCAGCAGCTTAGCGGTCGACAGCTACTATGGCTACACCTTC. Translation gives CASSLAVDSYYGYTF.

This chain links TRBV4-3 with TRBJ1-4, with D possibly matching TRBD1 (5 bases). Per germline, CDR1 LGHNA and CDR2 YSLEER. The CDR3 length is 15 residues. Deletions cut 5 bases from V and 6 bases from J, with 16 bases between. DNA of the CDR3: TGCGCCAGCAGCTCGCGGAGGGGATCGGATGAAAAACTGTTTTTT. Translated: CASSSRRGSDEKLFF.

V usage is TRBV27 and J usage is TRBJ2-7; 9 positions match TRBD1. Matching the DNA end better, TRBJ2-5 makes the J call doubtful. Looked up from germline, CDR1 is MNHEY and CDR2 is SMNVEV (reference sequence). The CDR3 spans 15 residues. CDR3 coding DNA: TGTGCCAGCAGTCCCCGGGACAGGGCTTGGGAGACCCAGTACTTC. Its translation is CASSPRDRAWETQYF.

Remarks on this clone: Germline is not matched at one junction end, which may reflect a read error. The chain uses TRBV29-1 and TRBJ2-2, with TRBD2 matching over 12 bases. This CDR3 is 14 amino acids long. Per germline, CDR1 SQVTM and CDR2 ANQGSEA. The CDR3 sequence is CSVEGLAGPGELFF. CDR3 DNA sequence: TGCAGCGTCGAAGGACTAGCGGGACCCGGGGAGCTGTTTTTT.

V is TRBV28 and J is TRBJ1-1, with a possible D match to TRBD1 (5 bases). Trimming took off 5 bases at V and 2 bases at J, with 12 bases between the two ends. CDR3 size: 14 residues. Germline V gene data show CDR1 as MDHEN and CDR2 as SYDVKM. The CDR3 protein is CASSGVRGNTEAFF. CDR3 coding DNA: TGTGCCAGCAGTGGGGTAAGGGGAAACACTGAAGCTTTCTTT.

V and J are TRBV6-4 and TRBJ2-1, with TRBD2 identical over 10 bases. V gave up 3 bases and J gave up 8 bases; unmatched junction bases: 7. The CDR3 sequence is 15 residues long. Germline loops: CDR1 MRHNA, CDR2 SNTAGT. CDR3 nucleotides: TGTGCCAGCAGTGAAGAGACTAGCGGGTCCCATGAGCAGTTCTTC. Its translation is CASSEETSGSHEQFF.

V gene TRBV6-1 combines with J gene TRBJ2-2; D gene uncertain. This CDR3 is built from 14 residues. CDR1 is MNHNS, CDR2 SASEGT, per germline. Trimming stripped 6 bases from V and 6 bases from J, with 14 bases between. Here the CDR3 DNA reads TGTGCCAGCAGCACCACCAGTAGCCCCGGGGAGCTGTTTTTT. The encoded protein is CASSTTSSPGELFF.

The rearrangement joins TRBV10-2 to TRBJ1-1; D perhaps matches TRBD1 (6 bases). V shed 9 bases and J shed 4 bases, with 18 bases lying between them. The CDR3 has 14 amino acids. CDR1 WSHSY and CDR2 SAAADI come from the germline V gene. CDR3 sequence reads: CASWEGTGPTEAFF. The CDR3 DNA follows: TGCGCCAGTTGGGAGGGCACAGGGCCCACTGAAGCTTTCTTT.

The chain recombines TRBV6-1 with TRBJ2-3; maybe TRBD2 (6 bases). Germline CDR1 and CDR2: MNHNS and SASEGT. V shed 5 bases and J shed 2 bases, with 14 bases lying between them. The CDR3 contains 15 residues. CDR3 nucleotides: TGTGCCAGCAGTATGGGCGGGGCCCCCACAGATACGCAGTATTTT. Translation: CASSMGGAPTDTQYF.

This clone was detected only a few times. The chain joins TRBV19 to TRBJ1-1; D ambiguous. This CDR3 is built from 11 residues. The V gene's germline CDR1 is LNHDA and CDR2 SQIVND (reference sequence). Trimming cost V 6 bases and J 0 bases, with 2 bases left between them. CDR3 sequence reads: CASSVNTEAFF. Written as DNA, the CDR3 is TGTGCCAGTAGCGTGAACACTGAAGCTTTCTTT.

The chain uses TRBV6-5 and TRBJ2-2; D may be TRBD1 (5 bases). In germline, CDR1 is MNHEY, CDR2 SVGAGI. The CDR3 spans 16 residues. V was shortened by 2 bases and J by 1 base, with 11 bases between the two germline ends. CDR3 nucleotide sequence: TGTGCCAGCAGTTACGCCAGGGATGGGAACACCGGGGAGCTGTTTTTT. Its translation: CASSYARDGNTGELFF.